This T cell receptor (beta chain) emerged from a study of cytomegalovirus exposure and HLA in healthy donors. Of note for this clone: Its antigen is unknown.

Study-wide points: Among TCR beta chains of equal frequency, HLA-associated ones were more clonally expanded in a later analysis. Most subjects had HLA-A and HLA-B alleles reportedly predicted accurately by TCR beta sequences.

Trimming removed 11 bases from V and 0 bases from J; junction bases left unmatched: 11. The germline V gene has CDR1 ENHRY and CDR2 SYGVKD. The CDR3 length is 16 residues. The PCR contained 60 Vbeta and 13 Jbeta primers. Method: immunoSEQ multiplex PCR; TCRdb's copy keeps in-frame clones and lacks some. The ten most abundant clones cover roughly 4.7% of a sample with approximately 72,000 clones. The rearrangement uses TRBV10-3 and TRBJ2-3; the match to TRBD2 covers 10 bases. The TCR sequence derives from a woman in her 40s in good health and CMV-seropositive. The material sequenced was PBMCs. The CDR3 DNA is TGTGCCGCCGGAGGTAGCGGGGGGTATAGCACAGATACGCAGTATTTT. It codes for CAAGGSGGYSTDTQYF.